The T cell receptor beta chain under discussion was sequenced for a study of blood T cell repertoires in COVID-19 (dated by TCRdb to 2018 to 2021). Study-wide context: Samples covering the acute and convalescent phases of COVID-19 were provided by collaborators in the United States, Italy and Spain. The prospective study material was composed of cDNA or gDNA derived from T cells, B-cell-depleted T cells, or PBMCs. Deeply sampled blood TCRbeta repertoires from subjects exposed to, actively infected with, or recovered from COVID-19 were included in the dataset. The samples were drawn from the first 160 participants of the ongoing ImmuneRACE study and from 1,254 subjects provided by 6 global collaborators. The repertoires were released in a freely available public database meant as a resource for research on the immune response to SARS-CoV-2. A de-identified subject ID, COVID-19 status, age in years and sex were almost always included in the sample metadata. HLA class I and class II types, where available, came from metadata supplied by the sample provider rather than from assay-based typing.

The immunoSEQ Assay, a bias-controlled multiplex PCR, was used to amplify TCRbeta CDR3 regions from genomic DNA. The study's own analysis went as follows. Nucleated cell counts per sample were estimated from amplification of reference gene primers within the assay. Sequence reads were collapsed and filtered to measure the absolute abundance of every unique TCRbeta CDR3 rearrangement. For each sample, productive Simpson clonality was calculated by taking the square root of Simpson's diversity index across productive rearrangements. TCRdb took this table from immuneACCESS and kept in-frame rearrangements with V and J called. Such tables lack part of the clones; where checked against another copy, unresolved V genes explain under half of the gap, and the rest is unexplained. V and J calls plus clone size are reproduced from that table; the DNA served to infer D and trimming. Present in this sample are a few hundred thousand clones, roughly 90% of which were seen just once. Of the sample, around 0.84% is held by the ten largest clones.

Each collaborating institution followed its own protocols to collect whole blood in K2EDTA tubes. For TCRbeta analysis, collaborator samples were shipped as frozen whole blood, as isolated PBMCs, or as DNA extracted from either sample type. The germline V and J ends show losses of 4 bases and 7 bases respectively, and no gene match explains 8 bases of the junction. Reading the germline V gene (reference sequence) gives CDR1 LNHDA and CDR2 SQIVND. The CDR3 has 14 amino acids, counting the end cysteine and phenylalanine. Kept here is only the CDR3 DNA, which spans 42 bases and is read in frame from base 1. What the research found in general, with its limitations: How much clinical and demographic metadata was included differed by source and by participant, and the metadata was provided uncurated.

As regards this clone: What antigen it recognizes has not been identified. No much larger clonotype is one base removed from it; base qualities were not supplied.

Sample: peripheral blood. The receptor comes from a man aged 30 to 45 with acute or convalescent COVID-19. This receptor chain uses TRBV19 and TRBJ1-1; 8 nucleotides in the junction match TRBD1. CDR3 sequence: CASSNRDRSVEAFF. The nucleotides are TGTGCCAGTAGTAACCGGGACAGGAGTGTTGAAGCTTTCTTT.